The clone carrying this T cell receptor (beta chain) has a handful of counts. Its antigen is undetermined. The entry originates in a study of blood T cells in healthy people across ages. Study-level points and caveats: Naive T cell percentage by flow cytometry tracked strongly with beta diversity.

Primed by a sample-barcoded 5' primer and a J-beta primer mix, a second PCR proceeded for 7 to 11 cycles. TCRdb re-analysed the 5' RACE reads in MiXCR, keeping a single row per CDR3 protein. The data contain around 1.5 million distinct CDR3 sequences, about 43% of them singletons. Germline CDR1 DFQATT, CDR2 SNEGSKA (reference sequence). This CDR3 is built from 12 residues. Sequencing used blood. The source is a woman between 18 and 30 years old in good health. The J gene is TRBJ2-5, the V gene TRBV20-1, with D perhaps TRBD1 or TRBD2 (5 bases each). Here the CDR3 DNA reads TGCAGCGGGGCGGTCTCTCGGCAGACCCAGTACTTC. The encoded protein is CSGAVSRQTQYF.